The present T cell receptor (beta chain) was sequenced within a study of blood T cell repertoires in COVID-19. Study context: The United States, Italy and Spain provided the acute and convalescent COVID-19 samples. T cells, B-cell-depleted T cells, or PBMCs supplied cDNA or gDNA.

In the original workflow: Estimates of nucleated cell counts were drawn from the amplification of reference gene primers. Clones were read by immunoSEQ multiplex PCR, and TCRdb kept only the in-frame ones, dropping some. From that table come the V and J calls and clone size; the DNA was used to work out D and trimming. The sample lists fewer than 95,000 clones; about 80% were seen once. This CDR3 has 13 amino acids. The germline V gene encodes CDR1 DFQATT and CDR2 SNEGSKA (reference sequence). Trimming pared 3 bases from V and 12 bases from J, leaving 20 bases between. The sequencing sample was made of peripheral blood. The chain recombines TRBV20-1 with TRBJ1-2; D unclear. The TCR sequence derives from a human donor in a cohort sampled during active COVID-19. This CDR3 reads CSASIEDSRVHTF. The CDR3 nucleotides are TGCAGTGCTAGTATCGAGGATTCGAGGGTCCACACCTTC.